The rows below give T cell receptor beta chains drawn from one sample of a study of cytomegalovirus exposure and HLA in healthy donors. Sequencing used immunoSEQ multiplex PCR; TCRdb keeps in-frame clones, though not all of them. The table lists about 200,000 clones, more than 60% of them singletons, with about 1.5% in the top ten. The material sequenced was PBMCs. These receptor sequences come from a man between 50 and 59 years old in good health and CMV-seronegative. The CDR3 runs from the conserved cysteine through the conserved F or W. D genes are given only for firm matches. Part of the rows lack a size; the others show once, few, many or a class for expanded clones.

TRBD1,TRBV6-1,TRBJ1-4,NA,CASRGWDSGREKLFF,TGTGCCAGCAGAGGCTGGGACAGCGGACGGGAAAAACTGTTTTTT
TRBD1,TRBV28,TRBJ1-4,NA,CASSLRDRRSNEKLFF,TGTGCCAGCAGTTTAAGGGACAGACGGAGTAATGAAAAACTGTTTTTT
NA,TRBV6-4,TRBJ2-1,NA,CASSEAVEDEQFF,TGTGCCAGCAGTGAAGCAGTCGAGGATGAGCAGTTCTTC
TRBD1,TRBV5-1,TRBJ1-2,NA,CASSSAGGANYGYTF,TGCGCCAGCAGCTCCGCAGGGGGCGCTAACTATGGCTACACCTTC
NA,TRBV2,TRBJ2-1,NA,CASTGLGSYNEQFF,TGTGCCAGTACGGGACTCGGGTCCTACAATGAGCAGTTCTTC
NA,TRBV6-1,TRBJ1-5,NA,CASSDGRGFYQPQHF,TGTGCCAGCAGTGATGGGCGGGGTTTTTATCAGCCCCAGCATTTT
NA,TRBV5-4,TRBJ2-3,NA,CATPPGPGGPSTDTQYF,TGTGCCACCCCCCCTGGCCCGGGGGGCCCCAGCACAGATACGCAGTATTTT
NA,TRBV11-2,TRBJ2-3,NA,CASSLDSLARDTQYF,TGTGCCAGCAGCTTAGATTCCCTAGCGAGGGATACGCAGTATTTT
TRBD1,TRBV5-4,TRBJ2-1,NA,CASTLTGRSNEQFF,TGTGCCAGCACCCTGACAGGGAGAAGCAATGAGCAGTTCTTC
NA,TRBV30,TRBJ2-7,NA,CAWGRQWDEQYF,TGTGCCTGGGGCAGGCAATGGGACGAGCAGTACTTC
NA,TRBV6-5,TRBJ1-1,few,CASSTPTTGSTEAFF,TGTGCCAGCAGTACCCCTACAACAGGGAGCACTGAAGCTTTCTTT
TRBD2,TRBV5-1,TRBJ2-5,few,CASSFDGLARETQYF,TGCGCCAGCAGCTTCGACGGACTAGCCAGAGAGACCCAGTACTTC
TRBD1,TRBV5-1,TRBJ2-6,NA,CASSLTGASSGANVLTF,TGCGCCAGCAGCTTGACAGGGGCAAGCTCTGGGGCCAACGTCCTGACTTTC
NA,TRBV27,TRBJ1-2,few,CASLKQRPGYTF,TGTGCCAGCCTAAAGCAGAGGCCCGGCTACACCTTC
NA,TRBV5-1,TRBJ1-1,NA,CASSLGLGAEAFF,TGCGCCAGCAGCTTGGGACTGGGAGCTGAGGCTTTCTTT
NA,TRBV10-2,TRBJ2-5,NA,CASSELQGPQETQYF,TGCGCCAGCAGTGAGCTTCAGGGCCCTCAAGAGACCCAGTACTTC
TRBD1,TRBV6-1,TRBJ1-1,NA,CASAWRTGVTEAFF,TGTGCCAGCGCCTGGAGGACAGGGGTCACTGAAGCTTTCTTT
TRBD2,TRBV27,TRBJ2-7,NA,CASSPGLAGHEQYF,TGTGCCAGCAGTCCTGGACTAGCTGGGCACGAGCAGTACTTC
NA,TRBV25-1,TRBJ2-3,NA,CASSVRTASSTDTQYF,TGTGCCAGCAGTGTGAGGACAGCTTCTAGCACAGATACGCAGTATTTT
NA,TRBV5-1,TRBJ2-7,NA,CASSVGASYEQYF,TGCGCCAGCAGCGTGGGAGCCTCCTACGAGCAGTACTTC
NA,TRBV7-8,TRBJ2-7,NA,CASSPRSSGKPYEQYF,TGTGCCAGCAGCCCGCGGAGCAGTGGCAAACCCTACGAGCAGTACTTC
NA,TRBV30,TRBJ1-5,NA,CAWAGRNSNQPQHF,TGTGCCTGGGCGGGACGAAATAGCAATCAGCCCCAGCATTTT
TRBD2,TRBV12-5,TRBJ2-5,NA,CASGSGLAGVPETQYF,TGTGCTAGTGGTTCCGGACTAGCGGGAGTTCCAGAGACCCAGTACTTC
TRBD1,TRBV4-1,TRBJ1-3,few,CASSQVGTAGNTIYF,TGCGCCAGCAGCCAAGTGGGGACAGCTGGAAACACCATATATTTT
NA,TRBV27,TRBJ2-7,NA,CASSSGIAPYEQYF,TGTGCCAGCAGTTCAGGGATCGCCCCCTACGAGCAGTACTTC
NA,TRBV4-1,TRBJ2-2,once,CASSQDRGSTGELFF,TGCGCCAGCAGCCAAGACCGGGGTTCCACCGGGGAGCTGTTTTTT
TRBD2,TRBV18,TRBJ2-7,NA,CASSPGAGGNYEQYF,TGTGCCAGCTCACCAGGAGCGGGAGGTAACTACGAGCAGTACTTC
TRBD1,TRBV6-1,TRBJ2-7,NA,CASSLQGFPYEQYF,TGTGCCAGCAGCTTACAGGGGTTCCCCTACGAGCAGTACTTC
TRBD2,TRBV29-1,TRBJ2-7,once,CSATPAGGPSEQYF,TGCAGCGCTACGCCAGCGGGAGGGCCGAGCGAGCAGTACTTC
NA,TRBV13,TRBJ1-3,NA,CAILARGSGNTIYF,TGTGCCATTTTGGCGCGGGGCTCTGGAAACACCATATATTTT
NA,TRBV27,TRBJ1-5,NA,CASSSLGLHSNQPQHF,TGTGCCAGCAGTTCTCTGGGACTGCATAGCAATCAGCCCCAGCATTTT
TRBD1,TRBV5-1,TRBJ1-3,NA,CASSGSRGDTIYF,TGCGCCAGCAGCGGTTCCAGGGGGGACACCATATATTTT
NA,TRBV5-6,TRBJ2-3,NA,CASSLDLADTQYF,TGTGCCAGCAGCCTAGACTTGGCAGATACGCAGTATTTT
NA,TRBV30,TRBJ2-1,NA,CAWSPPGLINEQFF,TGTGCCTGGAGTCCCCCCGGACTGATCAATGAGCAGTTCTTC
NA,TRBV5-6,TRBJ1-3,NA,CASTRDTKSGNTIYF,TGTGCCAGCACCAGGGACACCAAATCTGGAAACACCATATATTTT
NA,TRBV5-4,TRBJ2-5,NA,CASSLEETQYF,TGTGCCAGCAGCCTAGAAGAGACCCAGTACTTC
NA,TRBV7-2,TRBJ1-4,NA,CASSLDRANEKLFF,TGTGCCAGCAGCTTAGACAGGGCTAATGAAAAACTGTTTTTT
TRBD2,TRBV7-9,TRBJ2-1,NA,CASSPTAGVLYNEQFF,TGTGCCAGCAGCCCGACCGCGGGGGTACTATACAATGAGCAGTTCTTC
TRBD1,TRBV5-4,TRBJ2-7,NA,CASSLGQGDEQYF,TGTGCCAGCAGCTTGGGCCAGGGGGACGAGCAGTACTTC
NA,TRBV28,TRBJ2-7,NA,CASSLSARSPSHEQYF,TGTGCCAGCAGTTTAAGCGCAAGGTCTCCTAGCCACGAGCAGTACTTC
NA,TRBV9,TRBJ2-7,NA,CASSPRGDEQYF,TGTGCCAGCAGCCCCCGAGGCGACGAGCAGTACTTC
NA,TRBV30,TRBJ2-3,few,CAWRSTATDTQYF,TGTGCCTGGAGATCGACTGCCACAGATACGCAGTATTTT
NA,TRBV7-9,TRBJ2-5,NA,CASTIGGGLGETQYF,TGTGCCAGCACCATAGGGGGGGGCCTAGGAGAGACCCAGTACTTC
NA,TRBV27,TRBJ1-1,few,CASVENTEAFF,TGTGCCAGCGTAGAGAACACTGAAGCTTTCTTT
TRBD2,TRBV5-1,TRBJ2-1,NA,CASSLRQPTSGRAFSSYNEQFF,TGCGCCAGCAGCTTGCGGCAACCGACTAGCGGGAGGGCCTTTAGCTCCTACAATGAGCAGTTCTTC
NA,TRBV27,TRBJ1-5,NA,CASSLSRLNQPQHF,TGTGCCAGCAGTTTATCCAGGTTAAATCAGCCCCAGCATTTT
NA,TRBV2,TRBJ2-1,NA,CASWSEPSYNEQFF,TGTGCCAGCTGGTCAGAACCCTCCTACAATGAGCAGTTCTTC
TRBD1,TRBV7-9,TRBJ2-5,NA,CASSPGAGGQETQYF,TGTGCCAGCAGCCCCGGGGCAGGGGGCCAAGAGACCCAGTACTTC
NA,TRBV28,TRBJ1-5,few,CASSRRQFNSNQPQHF,TGTGCCAGCAGTCGGAGACAGTTTAATAGCAATCAGCCCCAGCATTTT
TRBD2,TRBV7-9,TRBJ2-5,NA,CASSLAGVKETQYF,TGTGCCAGCAGTCTAGCGGGAGTTAAAGAGACCCAGTACTTC